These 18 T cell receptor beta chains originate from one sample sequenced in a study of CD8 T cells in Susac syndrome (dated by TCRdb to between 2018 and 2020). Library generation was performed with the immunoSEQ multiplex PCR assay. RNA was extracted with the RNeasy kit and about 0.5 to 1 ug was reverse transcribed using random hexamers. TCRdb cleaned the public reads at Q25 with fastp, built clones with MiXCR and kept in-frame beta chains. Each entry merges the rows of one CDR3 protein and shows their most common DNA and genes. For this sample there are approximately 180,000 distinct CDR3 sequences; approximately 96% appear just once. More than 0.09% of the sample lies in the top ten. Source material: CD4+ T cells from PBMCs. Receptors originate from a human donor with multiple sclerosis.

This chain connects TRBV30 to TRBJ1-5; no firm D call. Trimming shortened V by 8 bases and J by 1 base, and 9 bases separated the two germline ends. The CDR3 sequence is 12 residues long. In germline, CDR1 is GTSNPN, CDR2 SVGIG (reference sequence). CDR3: CALGRSNQPQHF. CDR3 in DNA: TGTGCCCTGGGAAGGAGCAATCAGCCCCAGCATTTT. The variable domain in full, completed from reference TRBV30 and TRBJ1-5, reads SQTIHQWPATLVQPVGSPLSLECTVEGTSNPNLYWYRQAAGRGLQLLFYSVGIGQISSEVPQNLSASRPQDRQFILSSKKLLLSDSGFYLCALGRSNQPQHFGDGTRLSIL.

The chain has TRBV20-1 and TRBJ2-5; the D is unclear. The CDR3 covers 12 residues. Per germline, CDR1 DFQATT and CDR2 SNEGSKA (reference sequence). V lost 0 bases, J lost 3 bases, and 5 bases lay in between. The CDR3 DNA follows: TGCAGTGCTAGAGATTCCGAAGAGACCCAGTACTTC. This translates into CSARDSEETQYF.

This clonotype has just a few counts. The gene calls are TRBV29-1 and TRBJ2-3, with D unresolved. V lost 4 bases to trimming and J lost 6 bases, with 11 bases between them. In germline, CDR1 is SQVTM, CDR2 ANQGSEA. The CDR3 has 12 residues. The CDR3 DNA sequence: TGCAGCGTTGGGGCTTGGCGGGATACGCAGTATTTT. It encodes CSVGAWRDTQYF.

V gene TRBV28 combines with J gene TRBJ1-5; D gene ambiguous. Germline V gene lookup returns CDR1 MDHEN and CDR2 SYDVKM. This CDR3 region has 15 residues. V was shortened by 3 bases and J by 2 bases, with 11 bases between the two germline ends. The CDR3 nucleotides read TGTGCCAGCAGTTTTGGGCTCGCAGGCAATCAGCCCCAGCATTTT. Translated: CASSFGLAGNQPQHF.

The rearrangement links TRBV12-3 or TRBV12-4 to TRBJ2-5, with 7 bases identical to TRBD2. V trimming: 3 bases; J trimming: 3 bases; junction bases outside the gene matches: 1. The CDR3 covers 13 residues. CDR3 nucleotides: TGTGCCAGCAGTTTGACTAGCAAAGAGACCCAGTACTTC. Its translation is CASSLTSKETQYF.

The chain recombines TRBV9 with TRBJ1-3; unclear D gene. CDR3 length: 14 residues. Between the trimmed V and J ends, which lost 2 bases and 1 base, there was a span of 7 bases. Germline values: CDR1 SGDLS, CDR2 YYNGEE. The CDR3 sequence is CASSVAGSGNTIYF. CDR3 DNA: TGTGCCAGCAGCGTGGCGGGGTCTGGAAACACCATATATTTT.

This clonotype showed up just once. CDR3 region: CSVGQGPSEKLFF. The CDR3 DNA sequence: TGCAGCGTCGGACAGGGCCCCAGTGAAAAACTGTTTTTT. This chain uses TRBV29-1 with TRBJ1-4; 8 bases match TRBD1. Germline V gene sequence: CDR1 SQVTM, CDR2 ANQGSEA. Trimming removed 6 bases from V and 7 bases from J; junction bases left unmatched: 7. The CDR3 is made up of 13 amino acids.

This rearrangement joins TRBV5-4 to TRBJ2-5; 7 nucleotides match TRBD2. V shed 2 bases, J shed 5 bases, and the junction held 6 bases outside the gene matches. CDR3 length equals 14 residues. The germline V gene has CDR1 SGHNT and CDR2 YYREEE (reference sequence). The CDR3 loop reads CASSFRGGYETQYF. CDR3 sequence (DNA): TGTGCCAGCAGCTTCCGCGGGGGATACGAGACCCAGTACTTC.

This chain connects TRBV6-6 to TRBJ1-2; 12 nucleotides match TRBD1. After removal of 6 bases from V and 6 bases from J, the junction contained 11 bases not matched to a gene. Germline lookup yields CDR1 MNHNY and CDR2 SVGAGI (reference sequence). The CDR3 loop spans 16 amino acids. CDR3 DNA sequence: TGTGCCAGCAGGGGACAGGGGGCCTTTGGAGGCCATGGCTACACCTTC. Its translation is CASRGQGAFGGHGYTF.

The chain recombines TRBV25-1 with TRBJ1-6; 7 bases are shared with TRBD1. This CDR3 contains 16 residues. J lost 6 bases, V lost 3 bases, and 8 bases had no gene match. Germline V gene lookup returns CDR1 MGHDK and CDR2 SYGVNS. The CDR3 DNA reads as TGTGCCAGCAGTGACAAGTGGTGGGACAGTAATTCACCCCTCCACTTT. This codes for CASSDKWWDSNSPLHF.

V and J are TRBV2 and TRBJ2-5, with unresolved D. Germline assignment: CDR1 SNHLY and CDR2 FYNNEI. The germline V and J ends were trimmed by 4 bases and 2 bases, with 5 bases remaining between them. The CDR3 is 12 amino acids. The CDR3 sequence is CASSVQQETQYF. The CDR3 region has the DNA TGTGCCAGCAGTGTGCAGCAAGAGACCCAGTACTTC. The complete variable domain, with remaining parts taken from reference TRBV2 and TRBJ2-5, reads EPEVTQTPSHQVTQMGQEVILRCVPISNHLYFYWYRQILGQKVEFLVSFYNNEISEKSEIFDDQFSVERPDGSNFTLKIRSTKLEDSAMYFCASSVQQETQYFGPGTRLLVL.

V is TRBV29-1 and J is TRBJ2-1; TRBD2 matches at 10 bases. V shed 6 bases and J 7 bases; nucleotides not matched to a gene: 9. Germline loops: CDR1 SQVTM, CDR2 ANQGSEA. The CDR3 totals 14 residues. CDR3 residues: CSVELWTSGNEQFF. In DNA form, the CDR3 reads TGCAGCGTAGAGTTATGGACTAGCGGTAATGAGCAGTTCTTC.

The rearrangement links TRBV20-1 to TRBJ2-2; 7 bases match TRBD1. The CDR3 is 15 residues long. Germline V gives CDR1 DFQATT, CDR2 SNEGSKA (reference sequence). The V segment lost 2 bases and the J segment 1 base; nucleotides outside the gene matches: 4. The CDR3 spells CSARFPGGNTGELFF. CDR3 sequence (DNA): TGCAGTGCTAGATTTCCAGGGGGGAACACCGGGGAGCTGTTTTTT.

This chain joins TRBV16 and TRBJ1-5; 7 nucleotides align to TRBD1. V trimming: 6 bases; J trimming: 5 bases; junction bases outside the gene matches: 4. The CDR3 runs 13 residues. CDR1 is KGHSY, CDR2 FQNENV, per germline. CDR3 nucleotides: TGTGCCAGCAGTCAGGGACAGCATCAGCCCCAGCATTTT. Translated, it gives CASSQGQHQPQHF. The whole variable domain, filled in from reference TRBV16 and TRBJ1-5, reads GEEVAQTPKHLVRGEGQKAKLYCAPIKGHSYVFWYQQVLKNEFKFLISFQNENVFDETGMPKERFSAKCLPNSPCSLEIQATKLEDSAVYFCASSQGQHQPQHFGDGTRLSIL.

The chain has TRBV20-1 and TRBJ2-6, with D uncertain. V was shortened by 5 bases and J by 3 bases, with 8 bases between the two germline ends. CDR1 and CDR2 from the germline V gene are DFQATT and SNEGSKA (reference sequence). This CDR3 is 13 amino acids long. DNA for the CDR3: TGCAGTGCTCCGCCAGTTGGGGCCAACGTCCTGACTTTC. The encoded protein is CSAPPVGANVLTF.

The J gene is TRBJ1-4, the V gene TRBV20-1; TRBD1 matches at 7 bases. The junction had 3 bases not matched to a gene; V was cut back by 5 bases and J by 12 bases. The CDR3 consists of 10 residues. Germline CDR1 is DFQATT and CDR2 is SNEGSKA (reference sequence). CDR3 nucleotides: TGCAGTGCTTGGGACAGTCAACTGTTTTTT. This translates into CSAWDSQLFF.

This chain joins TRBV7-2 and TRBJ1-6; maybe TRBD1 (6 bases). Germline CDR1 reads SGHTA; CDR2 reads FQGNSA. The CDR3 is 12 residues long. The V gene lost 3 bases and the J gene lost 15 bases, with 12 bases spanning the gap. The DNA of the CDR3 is TGTGCCAGCAGCTTTGAAGAGGGGGACCTCCACTTT. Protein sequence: CASSFEEGDLHF.

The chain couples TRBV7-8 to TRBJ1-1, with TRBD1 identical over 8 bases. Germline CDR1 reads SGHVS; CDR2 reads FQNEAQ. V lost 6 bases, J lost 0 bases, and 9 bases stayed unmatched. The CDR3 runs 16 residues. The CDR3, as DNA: TGTGCCAGCAGTGCCGCGGACAGGGTAGTGAACACTGAAGCTTTCTTT. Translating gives CASSAADRVVNTEAFF. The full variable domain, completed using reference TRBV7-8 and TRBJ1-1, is GAGVSQSPRYKVAKRGQDVALRCDPISGHVSLFWYQQALGQGPEFLTYFQNEAQLDKSGLPSDRFFAERPEGSVSTLKIQRTQQEDSAVYLCASSAADRVVNTEAFFGQGTRLTVV.